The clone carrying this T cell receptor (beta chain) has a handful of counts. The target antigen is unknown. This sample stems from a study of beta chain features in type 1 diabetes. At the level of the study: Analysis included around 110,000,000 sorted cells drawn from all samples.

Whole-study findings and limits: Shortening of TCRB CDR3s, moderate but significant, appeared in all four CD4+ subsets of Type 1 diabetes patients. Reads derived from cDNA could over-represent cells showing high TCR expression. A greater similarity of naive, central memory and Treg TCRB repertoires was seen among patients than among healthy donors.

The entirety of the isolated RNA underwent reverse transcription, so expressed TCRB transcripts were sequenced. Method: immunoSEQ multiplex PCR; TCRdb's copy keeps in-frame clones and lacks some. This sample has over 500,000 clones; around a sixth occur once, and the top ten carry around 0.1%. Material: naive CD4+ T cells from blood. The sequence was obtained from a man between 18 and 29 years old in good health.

The CDR3 DNA is TGCGCCAGCAGCTTGGGGGACAGATACAATGAGCAGTTCTTC. Protein sequence: CASSLGDRYNEQFF. The chain links TRBV5-1 to TRBJ2-1, with 7 nucleotides matching TRBD1. The V gene's germline CDR1 is SGHRS and CDR2 YFSETQ. V was pared by 0 bases and J by 4 bases, with 1 base of the junction left unmatched. The CDR3 length is 14 residues. Complete variable domain (other parts from reference TRBV5-1 and TRBJ2-1): KAGVTQTPRYLIKTRGQQVTLSCSPISGHRSVSWYQQTPGQGLQFLFEYFSETQRNKGNFPGRFSGRQFSNSRSEMNVSTLELGDSALYLCASSLGDRYNEQFFGPGTRLTVL.